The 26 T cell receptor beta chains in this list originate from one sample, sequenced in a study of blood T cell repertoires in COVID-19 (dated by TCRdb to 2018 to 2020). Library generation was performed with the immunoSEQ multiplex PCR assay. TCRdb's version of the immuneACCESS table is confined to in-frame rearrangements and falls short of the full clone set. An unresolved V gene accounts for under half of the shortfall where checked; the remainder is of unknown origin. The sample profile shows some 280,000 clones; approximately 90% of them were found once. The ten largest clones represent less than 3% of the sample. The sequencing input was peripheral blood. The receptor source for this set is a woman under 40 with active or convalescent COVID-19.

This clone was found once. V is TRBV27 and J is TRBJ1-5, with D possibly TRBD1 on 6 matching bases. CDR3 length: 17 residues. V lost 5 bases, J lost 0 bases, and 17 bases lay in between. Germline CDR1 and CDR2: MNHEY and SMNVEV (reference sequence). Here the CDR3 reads CASSPQTGDYSNQPQHF. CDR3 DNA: TGTGCCAGCAGTCCCCAGACAGGAGATTATAGCAATCAGCCCCAGCATTTT.

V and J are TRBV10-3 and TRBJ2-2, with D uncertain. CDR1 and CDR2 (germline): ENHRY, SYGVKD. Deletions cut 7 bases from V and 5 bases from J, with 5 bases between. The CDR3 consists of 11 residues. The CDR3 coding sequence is TGTGCCATCACGGGTACCGGGGAGCTGTTTTTT. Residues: CAITGTGELFF.

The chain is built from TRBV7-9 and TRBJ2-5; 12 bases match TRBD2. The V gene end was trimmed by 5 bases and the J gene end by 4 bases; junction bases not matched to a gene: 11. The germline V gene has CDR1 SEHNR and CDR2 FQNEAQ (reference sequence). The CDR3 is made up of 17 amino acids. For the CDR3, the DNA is TGTGCCAGCAGCCCGAGTGCGGCTAGCGGGGGGGTAGAGACCCAGTACTTC. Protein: CASSPSAASGGVETQYF.

The CDR3 nucleotides are TGTGCCAGCAGCCTCTCACGGTTGTCTGAAAAACTGTTTTTT. Encoded protein: CASSLSRLSEKLFF. This chain links TRBV7-2 with TRBJ1-4; D call uncertain. Germline-derived CDR1 and CDR2 are SGHTA and FQGNSA. Trimming removed 5 bases at V and 7 bases at J, with 14 bases between. The CDR3 totals 14 residues.

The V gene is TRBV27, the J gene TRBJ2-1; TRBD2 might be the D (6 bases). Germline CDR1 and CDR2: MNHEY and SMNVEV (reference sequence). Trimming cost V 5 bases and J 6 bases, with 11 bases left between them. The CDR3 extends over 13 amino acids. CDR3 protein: CASSSGGVNEQFF. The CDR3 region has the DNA TGTGCCAGCAGTAGCGGCGGGGTCAATGAGCAGTTCTTC.

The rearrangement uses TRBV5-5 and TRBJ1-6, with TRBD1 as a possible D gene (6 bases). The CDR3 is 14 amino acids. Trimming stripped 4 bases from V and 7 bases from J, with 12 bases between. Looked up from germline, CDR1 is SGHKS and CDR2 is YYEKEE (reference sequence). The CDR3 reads CASSLTGLNSPLHF. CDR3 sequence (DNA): TGTGCCAGCAGCCTAACAGGGTTGAATTCACCCCTCCACTTT.

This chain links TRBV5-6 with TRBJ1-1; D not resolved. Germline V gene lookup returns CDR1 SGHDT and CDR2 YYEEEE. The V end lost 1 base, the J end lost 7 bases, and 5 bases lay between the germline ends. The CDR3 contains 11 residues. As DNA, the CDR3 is TGTGCCAGCAGCTTGAACGGTGAAGCTTTCTTT. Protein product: CASSLNGEAFF.

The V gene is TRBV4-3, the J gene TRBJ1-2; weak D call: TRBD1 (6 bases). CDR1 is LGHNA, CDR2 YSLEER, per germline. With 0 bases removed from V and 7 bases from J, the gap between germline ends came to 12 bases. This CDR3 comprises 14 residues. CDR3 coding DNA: TGCGCCAGCAGCCAAGACAGGGGCGCGTCTGGCTACACCTTC. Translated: CASSQDRGASGYTF.

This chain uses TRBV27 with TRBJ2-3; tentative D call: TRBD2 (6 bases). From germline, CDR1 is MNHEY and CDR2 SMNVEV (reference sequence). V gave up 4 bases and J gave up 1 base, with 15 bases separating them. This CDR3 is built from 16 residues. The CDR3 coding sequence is TGTGCCAGCAGTTACTCATCCCGCGGGGGCACAGATACGCAGTATTTT. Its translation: CASSYSSRGGTDTQYF.

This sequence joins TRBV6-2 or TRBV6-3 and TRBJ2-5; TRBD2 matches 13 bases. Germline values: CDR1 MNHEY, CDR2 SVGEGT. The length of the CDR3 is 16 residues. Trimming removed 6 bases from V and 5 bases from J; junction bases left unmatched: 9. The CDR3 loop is CASSQLAGGSHETQYF. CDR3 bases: TGTGCCAGCAGCCAACTAGCGGGGGGGTCCCATGAGACCCAGTACTTC.

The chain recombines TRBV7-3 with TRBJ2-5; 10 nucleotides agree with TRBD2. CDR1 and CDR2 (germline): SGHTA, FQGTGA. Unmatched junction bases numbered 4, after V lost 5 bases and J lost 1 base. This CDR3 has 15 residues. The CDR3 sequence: CASSPVAGGQETQYF. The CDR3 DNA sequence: TGTGCCAGCAGCCCCGTAGCGGGGGGCCAAGAGACCCAGTACTTC.

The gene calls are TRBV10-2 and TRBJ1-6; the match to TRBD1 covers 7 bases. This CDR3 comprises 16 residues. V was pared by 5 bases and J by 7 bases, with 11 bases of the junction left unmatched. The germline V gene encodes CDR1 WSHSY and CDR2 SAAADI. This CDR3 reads CASSRETGTENSPLHF. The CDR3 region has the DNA TGCGCCAGCAGTCGGGAAACCGGGACAGAGAATTCACCCCTCCACTTT.

The CDR3: CASSQEIQGASYEQYF. CDR3 in DNA: TGCGCCAGCAGCCAAGAGATACAGGGGGCGTCCTACGAGCAGTACTTC. The chain uses TRBV4-1 and TRBJ2-7; 9 nucleotides align to TRBD1. V dropped 0 bases and J dropped 1; count of bases not matched to a gene: 4. CDR3 size: 16 residues. The germline V gene has CDR1 MGHRA and CDR2 YSYEKL.

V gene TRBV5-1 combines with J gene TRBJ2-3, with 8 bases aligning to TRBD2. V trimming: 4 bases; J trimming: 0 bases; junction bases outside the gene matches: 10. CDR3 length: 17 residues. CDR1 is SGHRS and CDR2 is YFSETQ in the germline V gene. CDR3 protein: CASSILGLVPSTDTQYF. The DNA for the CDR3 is TGCGCCAGCAGCATATTGGGACTAGTCCCTAGCACAGATACGCAGTATTTT.

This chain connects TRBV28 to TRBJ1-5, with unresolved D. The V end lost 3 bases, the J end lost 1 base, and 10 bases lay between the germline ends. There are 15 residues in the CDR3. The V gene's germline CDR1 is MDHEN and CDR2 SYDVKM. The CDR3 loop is CASSLVSDSNQPQHF. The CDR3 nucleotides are TGTGCCAGCAGTTTGGTAAGCGACAGCAATCAGCCCCAGCATTTT.

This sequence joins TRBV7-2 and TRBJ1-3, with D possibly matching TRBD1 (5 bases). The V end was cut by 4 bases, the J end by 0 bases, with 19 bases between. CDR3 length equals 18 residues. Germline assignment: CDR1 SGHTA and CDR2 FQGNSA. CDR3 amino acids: CASSSPFGTGGSGNTIYF. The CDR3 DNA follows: TGTGCCAGCAGCTCCCCCTTCGGGACGGGGGGCTCTGGAAACACCATATATTTT.

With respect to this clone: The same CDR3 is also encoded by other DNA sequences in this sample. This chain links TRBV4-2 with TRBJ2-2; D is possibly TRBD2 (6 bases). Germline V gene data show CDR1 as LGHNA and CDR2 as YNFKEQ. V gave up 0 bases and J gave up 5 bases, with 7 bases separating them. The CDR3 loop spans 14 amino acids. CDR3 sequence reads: CASSQDRGTGELFF. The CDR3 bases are TGTGCCAGCAGCCAAGATCGGGGGACCGGGGAGCTGTTTTTT.

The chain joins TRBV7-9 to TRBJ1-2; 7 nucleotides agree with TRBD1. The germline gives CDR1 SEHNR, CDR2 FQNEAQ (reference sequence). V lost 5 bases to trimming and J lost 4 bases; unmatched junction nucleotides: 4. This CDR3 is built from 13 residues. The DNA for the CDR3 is TGTGCCAGCAGCGGACAGGCGGTCTATGGCTACACCTTC. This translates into CASSGQAVYGYTF. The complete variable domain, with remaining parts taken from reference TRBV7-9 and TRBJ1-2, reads DTGVSQNPRHKITKRGQNVTFRCDPISEHNRLYWYRQTLGQGPEFLTYFQNEAQLEKSRLLSDRFSAERPKGSFSTLEIQRTEQGDSAMYLCASSGQAVYGYTFGSGTRLTVV.

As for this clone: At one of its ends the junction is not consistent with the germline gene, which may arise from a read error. The CDR3 here is CATSPDRAYNSPLHF. In nucleotides, the CDR3 is TGTGCCACCAGCCCCGACAGGGCCTACAATTCACCCCTCCACTTT. This chain connects TRBV15 to TRBJ1-6, with 7 bases that match TRBD1. Germline CDR1 reads LNHNV; CDR2 reads YYDKDF (reference sequence). The CDR3 has 15 amino acids.

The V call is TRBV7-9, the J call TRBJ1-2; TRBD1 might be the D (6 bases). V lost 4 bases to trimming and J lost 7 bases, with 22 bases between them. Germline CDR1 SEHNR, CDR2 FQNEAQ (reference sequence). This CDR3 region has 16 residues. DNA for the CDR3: TGTGCCAGCAGCTCCACAGGGTCCGGGGGGATAGGTGGCTACACCTTC. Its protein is CASSSTGSGGIGGYTF. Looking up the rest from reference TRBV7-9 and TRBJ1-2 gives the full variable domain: DTGVSQNPRHKITKRGQNVTFRCDPISEHNRLYWYRQTLGQGPEFLTYFQNEAQLEKSRLLSDRFSAERPKGSFSTLEIQRTEQGDSAMYLCASSSTGSGGIGGYTFGSGTRLTVV.

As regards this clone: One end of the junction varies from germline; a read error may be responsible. The CDR3 DNA reads as TGCGCCAGCAGTCGAGCAAGCCATCACACCGGGTCCGGAACTTTT. This translates into CASSRASHHTGSGTF. This chain connects TRBV23-1 to TRBJ1-6; D unresolved. TRBV23-1 is an open reading frame whose function is uncertain. The CDR3 spans 15 residues.

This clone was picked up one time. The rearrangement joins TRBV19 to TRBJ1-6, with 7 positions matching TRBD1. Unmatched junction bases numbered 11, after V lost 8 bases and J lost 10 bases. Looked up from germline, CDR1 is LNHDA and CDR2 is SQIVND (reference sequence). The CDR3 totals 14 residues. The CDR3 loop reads CASWTGRSVSPLHF. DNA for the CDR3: TGTGCCAGTTGGACAGGCCGAAGTGTATCACCCCTCCACTTT. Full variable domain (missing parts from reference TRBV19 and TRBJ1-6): DGGITQSPKYLFRKEGQNVTLSCEQNLNHDAMYWYRQDPGQGLRLIYYSQIVNDFQKGDIAEGYSVSREKKESFPLTVTSAQKNPTAFYLCASWTGRSVSPLHFGNGTRLTVT.

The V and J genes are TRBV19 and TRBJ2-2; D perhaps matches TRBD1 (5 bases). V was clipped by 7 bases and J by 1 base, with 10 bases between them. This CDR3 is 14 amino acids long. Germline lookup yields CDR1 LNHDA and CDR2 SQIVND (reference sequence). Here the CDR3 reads CASNPTGNTGELFF. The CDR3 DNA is TGTGCCAGTAACCCTACAGGGAACACCGGGGAGCTGTTTTTT.

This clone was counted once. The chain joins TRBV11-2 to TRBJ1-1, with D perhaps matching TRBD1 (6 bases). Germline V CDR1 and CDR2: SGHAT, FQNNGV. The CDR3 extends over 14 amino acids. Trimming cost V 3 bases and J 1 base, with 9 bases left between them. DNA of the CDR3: TGTGCCAGCAGCTTCCGGGACACGAACACTGAAGCTTTCTTT. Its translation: CASSFRDTNTEAFF. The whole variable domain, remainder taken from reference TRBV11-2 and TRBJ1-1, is EAGVAQSPRYKIIEKRQSVAFWCNPISGHATLYWYQQILGQGPKLLIQFQNNGVVDDSQLPKDRFSAERLKGVDSTLKIQPAKLEDSAVYLCASSFRDTNTEAFFGQGTRLTVV.

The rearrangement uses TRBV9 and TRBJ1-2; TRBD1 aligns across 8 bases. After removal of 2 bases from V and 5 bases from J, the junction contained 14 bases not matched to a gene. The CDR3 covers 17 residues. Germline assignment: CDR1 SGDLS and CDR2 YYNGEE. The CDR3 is CASSVQKDRVGLYGYTF. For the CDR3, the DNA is TGTGCCAGCAGCGTTCAAAAGGACAGGGTCGGACTTTATGGCTACACCTTC. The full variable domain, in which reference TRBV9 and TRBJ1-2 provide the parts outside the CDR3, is DSGVTQTPKHLITATGQRVTLRCSPRSGDLSVYWYQQSLDQGLQFLIQYYNGEERAKGNILERFSAQQFPDLHSELNLSSLELGDSALYFCASSVQKDRVGLYGYTFGSGTRLTVV.

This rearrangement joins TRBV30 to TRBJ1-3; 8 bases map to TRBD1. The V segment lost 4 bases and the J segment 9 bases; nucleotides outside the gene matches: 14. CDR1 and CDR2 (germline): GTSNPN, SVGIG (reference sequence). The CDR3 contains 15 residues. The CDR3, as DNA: TGTGCCTGGAACCCGCTGGGACAGGCACGGGGCACCATATATTTT. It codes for CAWNPLGQARGTIYF.